What follows is one T cell receptor beta chain and its context. Per the germline V gene, CDR1 is ENHRY and CDR2 is SYGVKD. After removal of 3 bases from V and 7 bases from J, the junction contained 7 bases not matched to a gene. This CDR3 region has 15 residues. This sample stems from a study of blood T cell repertoires in COVID-19. About the study: The origin of the acute and convalescent COVID-19 samples was the United States, Italy and Spain. PBMCs, B-cell-depleted T cells, or T cells were the source of the cDNA or gDNA that made up the material.

As processed by the authors: Estimation of nucleated cell counts was performed using reference gene primer amplification. Here immunoSEQ multiplex PCR was the method, and the copy in TCRdb shows in-frame clones only, minus some. D and trimming come from the DNA, and the V and J calls and clone size come from that table. This repertoire shows about 200,000 clones, 80% found once; its top ten account for approximately 6.9%. The V call is TRBV10-3, the J call TRBJ2-1; 9 bases are a match to TRBD2. The TCR originated in a man aged 60-69 years with acute or convalescent COVID-19. Material for sequencing was peripheral blood. The CDR3 DNA follows: TGTGCCATCAGTGAAGGGCGGGGGGGCCGGAATGAGCAGTTCTTC. Residues: CAISEGRGGRNEQFF.